What follows describes a single T cell receptor (beta chain). No antigen is known for it. Sequenced by immunoSEQ multiplex PCR; TCRdb stores in-frame clones only, minus some. Of more than 2,000,000 clones in the sample, around nine tenths were seen once. The split of CD4+ cells yielded CD45RA+ naive and CD45RA-negative memory subsets. The sample originates from a study of shared clonotypes between healthy human individuals. On the study more broadly: The donor group consisted of a couple of women and a few men, aged 18 to 49. Study outcomes and limitations: Inspection by rarefaction showed sorted-subset sequencing to be incomplete despite large depth. Shared across several donors were around 5% of the naive CD4 clonotypes.

Germline CDR1 reads LNHDA; CDR2 reads SQIVND (reference sequence). The CDR3 spans 14 residues. Trimming took 4 bases from V and 5 from J; bases not matched to a gene: 6. The sequenced sample was naive CD4+ T cells sorted from blood. Subset noted: CD45RA+ positively selected. The rearrangement links TRBV19 to TRBJ2-5, with 8 bases matching TRBD1. The TCR originated in a man younger than 35 in good health. DNA of the CDR3: TGTGCCAGTAGTAAGACAGGGGTTGGGGAGACCCAGTACTTC. Residues: CASSKTGVGETQYF.